This T cell receptor beta chain was recovered during a study of blood T cell repertoires in COVID-19. Study details: Samples representing acute and convalescent COVID-19 were sourced from the United States, Italy and Spain.

TCRdb's copy holds only in-frame clones and misses some; the assay was immunoSEQ multiplex PCR. The sample records fewer than 300,000 clones, 70% to 90% being singletons. This CDR3 contains 15 residues. Germline CDR1 reads MDHEN; CDR2 reads SYDVKM. V lost 6 bases to trimming and J lost 7 bases, with 18 bases between them. This rearrangement joins TRBV28 to TRBJ1-4; D possibly corresponds to TRBD1 (6 bases). Specimen: PBMCs or T cells enriched from blood (not recorded which). The origin of this receptor is a man aged 18 to 30 who had recovered from COVID-19. The CDR3 coding sequence is TGTGCCAGCAGCACCAATTCCGGGACACTTGAAAAACTGTTTTTT. Translated, it gives CASSTNSGTLEKLFF.